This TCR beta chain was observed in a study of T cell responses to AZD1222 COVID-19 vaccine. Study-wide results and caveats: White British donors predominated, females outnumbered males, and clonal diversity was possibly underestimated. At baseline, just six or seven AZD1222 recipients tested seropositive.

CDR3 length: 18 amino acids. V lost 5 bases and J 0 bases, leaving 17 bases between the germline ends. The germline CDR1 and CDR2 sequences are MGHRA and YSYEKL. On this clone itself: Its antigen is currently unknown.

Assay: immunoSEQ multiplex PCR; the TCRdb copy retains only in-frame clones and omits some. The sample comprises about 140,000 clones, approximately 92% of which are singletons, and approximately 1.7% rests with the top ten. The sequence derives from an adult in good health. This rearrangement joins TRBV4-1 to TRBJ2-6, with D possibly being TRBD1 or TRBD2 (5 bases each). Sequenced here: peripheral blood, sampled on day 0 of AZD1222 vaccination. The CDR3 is CASSEPGRRSSGANVLTF. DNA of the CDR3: TGCGCCAGCAGCGAACCGGGACGGAGAAGCTCTGGGGCCAACGTCCTGACTTTC.